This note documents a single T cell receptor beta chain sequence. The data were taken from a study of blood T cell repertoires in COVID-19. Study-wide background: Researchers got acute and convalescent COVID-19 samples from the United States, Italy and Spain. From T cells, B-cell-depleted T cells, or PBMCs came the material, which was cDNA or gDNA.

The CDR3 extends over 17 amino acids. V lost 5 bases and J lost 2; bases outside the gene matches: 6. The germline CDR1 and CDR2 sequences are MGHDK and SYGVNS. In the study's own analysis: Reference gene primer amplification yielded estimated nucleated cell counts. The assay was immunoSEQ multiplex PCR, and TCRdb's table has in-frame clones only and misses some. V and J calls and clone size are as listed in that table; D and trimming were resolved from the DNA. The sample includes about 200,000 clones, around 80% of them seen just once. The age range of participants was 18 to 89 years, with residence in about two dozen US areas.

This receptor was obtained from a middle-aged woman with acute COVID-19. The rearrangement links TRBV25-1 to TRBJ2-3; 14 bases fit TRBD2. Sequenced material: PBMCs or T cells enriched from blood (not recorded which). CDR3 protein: CASSPRTSGRHTDTQYF. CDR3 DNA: TGTGCCAGCAGTCCCCGGACTAGCGGGAGGCACACAGATACGCAGTATTTT.